The rows below give T cell receptor beta chains drawn from one sample of a study of early T cells in non-severe SARS-CoV-2 infection. Using its own MiXCR run on the 5' RACE reads, TCRdb lists one record per CDR3 protein. The table lists over 80,000 distinct CDR3 sequences, approximately 12% of them singletons. The sequencing here drew on whole blood, taken at baseline. The receptor set was obtained from an adult who was a healthcare worker with PCR-confirmed SARS-CoV-2 infection or an uninfected control (not recorded which). Both conserved end residues are part of each CDR3. D genes are given only for firm matches. Clone size is not always given. Where it is, it says once, few, many or a class for expanded clones.

size	V	J	D	CDR3	DNA
few	TRBV19	TRBJ1-1	-	CASSIGRSEAFF	TGTGCCAGTAGTATAGGACGATCTGAAGCTTTCTTT
few	TRBV6-5	TRBJ2-7	-	CASSYWDEQYF	TGTGCCAGCAGTTACTGGGACGAGCAGTACTTC
few	TRBV10-3	TRBJ2-7	-	CAISEFRDEQYF	TGTGCCATCAGTGAGTTCAGGGACGAGCAGTACTTC
few	TRBV5-4	TRBJ2-6	-	CASSANSPSGANVLTF	TGTGCCAGCAGCGCTAACAGTCCCTCTGGGGCCAACGTCCTGACTTTC
-	TRBV6-1	TRBJ2-3	-	CASSDFRATGRSDTQYF	TGTGCCAGCAGTGACTTCCGGGCTACAGGGAGATCGGATACGCAGTATTTT
many	TRBV19	TRBJ2-1	TRBD2	CASSTLTSEILYNEQFF	TGTGCCAGTAGTACCTTGACTAGCGAGATACTCTACAATGAGCAGTTCTTC
few	TRBV5-1	TRBJ2-3	TRBD2	CASSPPSGGGDTQYF	TGCGCCAGCAGCCCCCCTAGCGGGGGGGGAGATACGCAGTATTTT
few	TRBV7-8	TRBJ2-7	-	CASSLVSYEQYF	TGTGCCAGCAGCTTAGTCAGCTACGAGCAGTACTTC
few	TRBV6-2/TRBV6-3	TRBJ2-5	TRBD2	CASSRGLGLAGASAYF	TGTGCCAGCAGCCGGGGTTTAGGGCTAGCGGGGGCCTCCGCGTACTTC
few	TRBV15	TRBJ2-5	-	CATSRDAPPETQYF	TGTGCCACCAGCAGAGATGCCCCGCCGGAGACCCAGTACTTC
-	TRBV6-5	TRBJ1-6	TRBD1	CATRDRDSPLHF	TGTGCCACCCGGGACAGGGATTCACCCCTCCACTTT
-	TRBV20-1	TRBJ2-1	TRBD2	CSAQKAGVRNEQFF	TGCAGTGCCCAGAAGGCGGGAGTAAGGAATGAGCAGTTCTTC
-	TRBV20-1	TRBJ2-5	-	CSARLVESIQETQYF	TGCAGTGCTAGATTGGTAGAGTCGATTCAAGAGACCCAGTACTTC
many	TRBV12-3/TRBV12-4	TRBJ1-5	-	CASSPTRRAQPQHF	TGTGCCAGCAGTCCCACCCGTAGGGCTCAGCCCCAGCATTTT
many	TRBV28	TRBJ1-6	-	CASSSLPQGKDNSPLHF	TGTGCCAGCAGTTCCCTCCCACAGGGAAAGGACAATTCACCCCTCCACTTT
-	TRBV5-1	TRBJ1-1	-	CASMDRSDLNTEAFF	TGCGCCAGCATGGACCGATCAGATTTGAACACTGAAGCTTTCTTT
-	TRBV20-1	TRBJ1-4	TRBD1	CSARTGFDEKLFF	TGCAGTGCTAGGACAGGGTTTGATGAAAAACTGTTTTTT
-	TRBV20-1	TRBJ2-3	TRBD2	CSARALAVSTDTQYF	TGCAGTGCTAGAGCCCTAGCGGTGAGCACAGATACGCAGTATTTT
few	TRBV28	TRBJ2-7	-	CASSSWGAGGNEQYF	TGTGCCAGCAGTTCTTGGGGGGCTGGGGGAAACGAGCAGTACTTC
many	TRBV12-3/TRBV12-4	TRBJ2-1	-	CASSLRGDNEQFF	TGTGCCAGCAGTTTAAGGGGGGACAATGAGCAGTTCTTC
few	TRBV5-1	TRBJ2-1	TRBD1	CASSLRQGNIPSYNERFF	TGCGCCAGCAGCTTGAGACAGGGTAATATACCCTCCTACAATGAGCGGTTCTTC
-	TRBV7-8	TRBJ2-7	-	CASSANPFAGRYEQYF	TGTGCCAGCAGCGCTAATCCCTTTGCGGGGAGGTACGAGCAGTACTTC
-	TRBV2	TRBJ2-6	-	CASTEVNVLTF	TGTGCCAGCACCGAGGTCAACGTCCTGACTTTC
many	TRBV11-3	TRBJ2-2	-	CASSPEVGSGELFF	TGTGCCAGCAGCCCCGAGGTGGGGTCCGGGGAGCTGTTTTTT
few	TRBV5-1	TRBJ2-2	TRBD2	CASKVTSGFTGELFF	TGCGCCAGCAAAGTCACTAGCGGATTCACCGGGGAGCTGTTTTTT
few	TRBV11-2	TRBJ2-7	-	CASGQGPEQYF	TGTGCCAGCGGGCAGGGTCCCGAGCAGTACTTC
-	TRBV12-3/TRBV12-4	TRBJ2-3	TRBD1	CASSLWDRGHTQYF	TGTGCCAGCAGTTTATGGGACAGAGGGCATACGCAGTATTTT
many	TRBV6-4	TRBJ1-1	-	CASSLDVGNTEAFF	TGTGCCAGCAGTCTGGACGTTGGAAACACTGAAGCTTTCTTT
few	TRBV5-4	TRBJ2-3	-	CASSWYNLGGTDTQYF	TGTGCCAGCAGCTGGTATAACTTAGGCGGCACAGATACGCAGTATTTT
-	TRBV18	TRBJ1-1	-	CASSPRETGAMNTEAFF	TGTGCCAGCTCACCACGGGAGACAGGAGCCATGAACACTGAAGCTTTCTTT
few	TRBV5-4	TRBJ2-1	-	CASSGRMSSYNEQFF	TGTGCCAGCAGCGGCAGGATGAGCTCCTACAATGAGCAGTTCTTC
-	TRBV5-4	TRBJ2-1	TRBD1	CASSPVSGTDNEQFF	TGTGCCAGCAGCCCCGTGTCCGGGACAGACAATGAGCAGTTCTTC
-	TRBV2	TRBJ1-2	TRBD1	CASSEAGTGTDGYTF	TGTGCCAGCAGTGAAGCGGGGACAGGGACAGATGGCTACACCTTC
many	TRBV12-3/TRBV12-4	TRBJ1-4	TRBD1	CASSAGQGARNEKLFF	TGTGCCAGCAGTGCGGGACAGGGGGCTCGAAATGAAAAACTGTTTTTT
many	TRBV3-1	TRBJ2-5	TRBD2	CASRPGLGAGTQYF	TGTGCCAGCAGACCGGGACTAGGGGCAGGGACCCAGTACTTC
-	TRBV3-1	TRBJ2-1	-	CASSQRSGGVPYNEQFF	TGTGCCAGCAGCCAACGGAGCGGAGGAGTCCCCTACAATGAGCAGTTCTTC
-	TRBV2	TRBJ1-3	-	CASRQGGGNTIYF	TGTGCCAGCAGACAGGGTGGTGGAAACACCATATATTTT
-	TRBV19	TRBJ2-1	-	CASSMVQDNEQFF	TGTGCCAGTAGTATGGTCCAGGACAATGAGCAGTTCTTC
many	TRBV28	TRBJ2-1	TRBD2	CASSLGLAGDNEQFF	TGTGCCAGCTCATTGGGCCTAGCGGGAGACAATGAGCAGTTCTTC
once	TRBV3-1	TRBJ1-2	TRBD1	CASSPKPRTGTGYTF	TGTGCCAGCAGCCCAAAGCCTCGGACAGGGACTGGCTACACCTTC
few	TRBV5-1	TRBJ2-7	-	CASSLASPGTMGEQYF	TGCGCCAGCAGCTTGGCCTCGCCCGGGACAATGGGCGAGCAGTACTTC
many	TRBV7-9	TRBJ1-4	TRBD1	CASSLEWTGDPSEKLFF	TGTGCCAGCAGCTTAGAGTGGACAGGGGATCCATCTGAAAAACTGTTTTTT
many	TRBV7-3	TRBJ2-3	-	CASSFLPRGTSIGTQYF	TGTGCCAGCAGCTTTCTTCCGCGTGGGACCAGCATCGGTACGCAGTATTTT
-	TRBV5-5	TRBJ1-5	-	CASSLETRAFPQHF	TGTGCCAGCAGCTTGGAGACACGGGCTTTCCCCCAGCATTTT
-	TRBV10-3	TRBJ2-3	TRBD2	CAISESHGAGDTDTQYF	TGTGCCATCAGTGAGTCCCATGGAGCGGGGGATACAGATACGCAGTATTTT
-	TRBV5-5	TRBJ1-5	-	CASSLVSATNQPQHF	TGTGCCAGCAGCTTGGTGTCAGCTACCAATCAGCCCCAGCATTTT
few	TRBV7-2	TRBJ1-5	-	CASSSWASGKSNQPQHF	TGTGCCAGCAGCTCCTGGGCGTCGGGTAAGAGCAATCAGCCCCAGCATTTT
many	TRBV5-1	TRBJ2-7	TRBD2	CASSWDYAYEQYF	TGCGCCAGCAGCTGGGACTATGCCTACGAGCAGTACTTC
few	TRBV6-1	TRBJ2-7	-	CASSDKPGHKRGQYF	TGTGCCAGCAGTGATAAACCGGGACACAAGCGGGGACAGTACTTC
few	TRBV29-1	TRBJ1-1	-	CSGGVMEGEAFF	TGCAGCGGGGGGGTCATGGAGGGTGAAGCTTTCTTT